Below, one T cell receptor beta chain is given with its context. Its specificity is not known. The data were obtained in a study of CD8+ T cells in alopecia areata. Overall study: Patients took tofacitinib for 6 to 18 months, followed by 6 drug-free months. Study outcomes and limitations: Elevated clonality characterized lesional scalp relative to normal scalp, particularly in alopecia totalis/universalis.

Trimming removed 5 bases at V and 3 bases at J, with 10 bases between. CDR3 length equals 12 residues. Germline values: CDR1 GTSNPN, CDR2 SVGIG (reference sequence). Treatment defined: oral pan-JAK inhibitor, 5-10 mg twice daily. Extraction and reverse transcription of RNA yielded cDNA as the sequencing template. Clones were sequenced by immunoSEQ multiplex PCR, and TCRdb holds only the in-frame ones, with some missing. The sample has 180,000 or so clones; about 61% are singletons. This chain uses TRBV30 with TRBJ1-1; perhaps TRBD1 as D (5 bases). The specimen comprised CD4+ T cells sorted from blood, sampled at week 56, from a patient treated with tofacitinib. The TCR comes from a human donor with alopecia areata. The CDR3 protein is CAWQAGHTEAFF. The CDR3 DNA reads as TGTGCCTGGCAGGCGGGGCACACTGAAGCTTTCTTT.